A single sample gave rise to the 2 T cell receptor beta chains below, sequenced in a study of PD-1 blockade in classical Hodgkin lymphoma. Time point defined: cycle 4 day 1 (C4D1), after less than 7 weeks of nivolumab. In every patient, relapse followed autologous stem cell transplantation, while exposure to brentuximab vedotin differed. TCRdb keeps only in-frame clones here, not all; method: immunoSEQ multiplex PCR. The data show more than 40,000 clones, 78% seen once. The specimen comprised peripheral blood mononuclear cells (PBMCs), sampled before the fourth cycle of nivolumab. Source of these receptors: a human donor with classical Hodgkin lymphoma.

The chain combines TRBV7-9 with TRBJ1-2; possible D gene TRBD1, 5 bases. V was pared by 6 bases and J by 8 bases, with 13 bases between. From germline, CDR1 is SEHNR and CDR2 FQNEAQ (reference sequence). This CDR3 region has 12 residues. CDR3 region: CASRPGLWGYTF. The CDR3 coding sequence is TGTGCCAGCAGACCAGGGCTTTGGGGCTACACCTTC.

The V gene is TRBV4-1, the J gene TRBJ1-5; TRBD1 aligns across 10 bases. The J segment lost 6 bases and the V segment lost 0 bases, leaving 8 bases of the junction unmatched. CDR3 length equals 17 residues. CDR1 and CDR2 from the germline V gene are MGHRA and YSYEKL. The CDR3 region has the DNA TGCGCCAGCAGCCAAGATCTTTGGACAGGGGGATTTCAGCCCCAGCATTTT. It translates to CASSQDLWTGGFQPQHF.